Sequencing of this T cell receptor (beta chain) was carried out in a study of T cells in tuberculosis (dated by TCRdb to between 2017 and 2018). Turning to the overall study: The study combined CD1B tetramers and high-throughput TCR immunosequencing to characterize T cells specific for the mycobacterial lipid antigen glucose monomycolate (GMM). General study outcomes and caveats: The stringent sort gate may have missed T cells binding the CD1B-GMM tetramer with low affinity.

On this clone itself: Base qualities are not at hand, and no much larger clone is one base apart.

TCR-alpha and TCR-beta chains were sequenced unpaired, so chain pairing information was not available. TCR libraries were generated with the immunoSEQ multiplex PCR assay, using TCR-beta and/or TCR-alpha/delta assays for each sample. Amplified TCR libraries were sequenced on the Illumina high-throughput platform. Processing in the source paper ran as follows. Clustering and dimensionality reduction relied on pairwise TCRdist distances among GMM-specific receptors from T cells that were either sorted ex vivo or expanded in vitro. Sequence motifs defined by gene usage and CDR3 content were checked for enrichment by comparing tetramer-positive and tetramer-negative populations. TCRdb retrieved this table from immuneACCESS and kept in-frame rearrangements only. Not all clones are present; in checked studies, unresolved V genes account for under half, and no reason is known for the remainder. V and J calls and clone size are copied from that table; D and trimming were computed from the DNA. The sample yields about 88,000 clones; roughly 90% were counted once. 1.9% of the sample is taken by the ten largest.

From cysteine to phenylalanine, the CDR3 is 15 amino acids long. Kept here is only the CDR3 DNA, which spans 45 bases and is read in frame from base 1. A distance of 13 bases separates the germline ends of V and J, which lose 0 bases and 4 bases respectively. Looking up the germline V gene yields CDR1 SGHTA and CDR2 FQGNSA. After being thawed and rested overnight, PBMC were stained with GMM-loaded CD1B tetramer, a Live/Dead dye and anti-CD3, and were then sorted on a FACS Aria II. The CD1B tetramers were loaded with C32 glucose monomycolate that had been purified from Rhodococcus equi. PBMC used for tetramer sorting had been depleted of CD14-expressing monocytes for a separate study before cryopreservation. From each donor, 85,000 to 100,000 tetramer-negative cells were also sorted and analyzed side by side with the tetramer-positive cells. GMM-loaded CD1B tetramers were used to sort antigen-specific T cells from several healthy South African adults.

The sample consisted of CD1b-GMM tetramer-negative cells sorted from PBMCs. The cell subset or site label, read with the paper, signifies: T cells not binding CD1B-GMM tetramer, sorted from same donor. The chain links TRBV7-2 with TRBJ2-7; the D segment could be TRBD2, given 6 matching bases. This sequence was found in an adult woman with latent tuberculosis. DNA sequence: TGTGCCAGCAGCTTAGCAATCTCTGGGAGGTACGAGCAGTACTTC. Translated, it reads CASSLAISGRYEQYF. With the rest looked up from the reference TRBV7-2 and TRBJ2-7 genes rather than sequenced, the full variable domain is GAGVSQSPSNKVTEKGKDVELRCDPISGHTALYWYRQSLGQGLEFLIYFQGNSAPDKSGLPSDRFSAERTGGSVSTLTIQRTQQEDSAVYLCASSLAISGRYEQYFGPGTRLTVT.